The rows below give T cell receptor beta chains drawn from one sample of a study of blood T cell repertoires in COVID-19. The table came from immunoSEQ multiplex PCR; TCRdb's copy has only in-frame clones and leaves some out. The table has about 300,000 clones, 89% seen once. The material sequenced was peripheral blood. Receptors were obtained from a man aged 18 to 35 who had recovered from COVID-19. Each CDR3 is given with its conserved first and last residue. The order of the fields is J gene, D gene, clone size, CDR3 length, V gene, CDR3 protein, CDR3 DNA. D genes are given only for firm matches. The listing skips clone size in some rows; elsewhere it reads once, few, many or a size class.

>TRBJ1-5|NA|NA|16|TRBV6-1
CASSETQAGPNQPQHF
TGTGCCAGCAGTGAAACCCAGGCTGGTCCCAATCAGCCCCAGCATTTT
>TRBJ2-3|TRBD1|once|15|TRBV7-8
CASSPGQGNTDTQYF
TGTGCCAGCAGCCCGGGACAGGGGAACACAGATACGCAGTATTTT
>TRBJ1-5|TRBD1|NA|16|TRBV5-1
CASSPDSTGGGQPQHF
TGCGCCAGCAGCCCCGACTCCACAGGGGGCGGTCAGCCCCAGCATTTT
>TRBJ2-7|NA|NA|14|TRBV7-2
CASSHPGATYEQYF
TGTGCCAGCAGCCACCCGGGAGCAACCTACGAGCAGTACTTC
>TRBJ1-4|NA|NA|16|TRBV5-1
CASSLRSSGFEEKLFF
TGCGCCAGCAGCTTGAGATCATCAGGGTTCGAGGAAAAACTGTTTTTT
>TRBJ1-1|TRBD1|NA|14|TRBV4-1
CASSQGGQGTEAFF
TGCGCCAGCAGCCAAGGCGGACAGGGCACTGAAGCTTTCTTT
>TRBJ2-7|TRBD1|NA|15|TRBV15
CATSRNRGQSYEQYF
TGTGCCACCAGCAGAAATAGGGGACAGTCCTACGAGCAGTACTTC
>TRBJ2-7|NA|NA|12|TRBV7-2
CASGQTSYEQYF
TGTGCCTCCGGACAGACGAGCTACGAGCAGTACTTC
>TRBJ1-5|NA|NA|15|TRBV15
CATSRELANSRPQHF
TGTGCCACCAGCAGAGAGTTAGCTAACTCGAGGCCCCAGCATTTT
>TRBJ1-2|TRBD1|NA|16|TRBV19
CASSKARQGADHGYTF
TGTGCCAGTAGTAAGGCAAGACAGGGGGCTGACCATGGCTACACCTTC
>TRBJ1-4|NA|NA|11|TRBV12-3/TRBV12-4
CASSTDEKLFF
TGTGCCAGCAGTACGGATGAAAAACTGTTTTTT
>TRBJ1-2|NA|NA|15|TRBV6-5
CASTSVRAQSDGYTF
TGTGCCAGCACCTCCGTCAGGGCCCAGAGTGACGGCTACACCTTC
>TRBJ2-1|TRBD2|NA|14|TRBV7-2
CASSSGGPYNEQFF
TGTGCCAGCAGCTCGGGGGGGCCCTACAATGAGCAGTTCTTC
>TRBJ2-1|NA|NA|10|TRBV2
CASSDYEQFF
TGTGCCAGCAGTGACTATGAGCAGTTCTTC
>TRBJ1-1|NA|once|15|TRBV29-1
CSVGGTHGVNTEAFF
TGCAGCGTTGGAGGGACACACGGGGTGAACACTGAAGCTTTCTTT
>TRBJ1-1|TRBD1|NA|14|TRBV6-5
CASSLTGANTEAFF
TGTGCCAGCAGCCTAACAGGGGCGAACACTGAAGCTTTCTTT
>TRBJ2-6|NA|NA|17|TRBV6-1
CASSEFGGSSGANVLTF
TGTGCCAGCAGTGAGTTCGGAGGATCCTCTGGGGCCAACGTCCTGACTTTC
>TRBJ1-4|NA|NA|15|TRBV27
CASSLHEGFNEKLFF
TGTGCCAGCAGTTTACATGAGGGATTCAATGAAAAACTGTTTTTT
>TRBJ1-1|NA|NA|15|TRBV14
CASSKGWFPITEAFF
TGTGCCAGCAGTAAGGGGTGGTTCCCGATTACTGAAGCTTTCTTT
>TRBJ1-1|NA|NA|12|TRBV12-3/TRBV12-4
CASSLRVTEAFF
TGTGCCAGCAGTTTACGGGTTACTGAAGCTTTCTTT
>TRBJ1-4|TRBD1|NA|16|TRBV6-2/TRBV6-3
CASSHGQGATNEKLFF
TGTGCCAGCAGCCACGGACAGGGGGCAACTAATGAAAAACTGTTTTTT
>TRBJ2-5|NA|NA|11|TRBV6-6
CASRERETQYF
TGTGCCAGCAGAGAACGGGAGACCCAGTACTTC
>TRBJ2-2|TRBD2|NA|19|TRBV9
CASSVAGRGGTPNTGELFF
TGTGCCAGCAGCGTAGCTGGGCGGGGGGGGACCCCAAACACCGGGGAGCTGTTTTTT
>TRBJ1-1|TRBD1|once|16|TRBV3-1/TRBV3-2
CASSQEVWTGNTEAFF
TGTGCCAGCAGCCAAGAGGTATGGACAGGGAACACTGAAGCTTTCTTT
>TRBJ2-5|NA|NA|11|TRBV6-1
CASSERETQYF
TGTGCCAGCAGTGAACGAGAGACCCAGTACTTC
>TRBJ1-5|NA|NA|13|TRBV6-5
CASSQNSNQPQHF
TGTGCCAGCAGTCAAAATAGCAATCAGCCCCAGCATTTT
>TRBJ2-7|NA|NA|15|TRBV9
CASSVGLISSYEQYF
TGTGCCAGCAGCGTAGGCTTGATTAGCTCCTACGAGCAGTACTTC
>TRBJ2-3|TRBD2|NA|15|TRBV2
CASRKLAGGTDTQYF
TGTGCCAGCAGGAAACTAGCGGGGGGGACAGATACGCAGTATTTT
>TRBJ2-6|NA|NA|15|TRBV13
CASSADSPGANVLTF
TGTGCCAGCAGCGCCGACAGCCCTGGGGCCAACGTCCTGACTTTC
>TRBJ2-1|NA|NA|13|TRBV5-4
CASSLVRAGEQFF
TGTGCCAGCAGCTTGGTCAGGGCCGGAGAGCAGTTCTTC
>TRBJ2-1|TRBD2|NA|17|TRBV7-7
CASSAGLAGGQNNEQFF
TGTGCCAGCAGCGCGGGACTAGCGGGAGGTCAAAACAATGAGCAGTTCTTC
>TRBJ2-3|NA|NA|14|TRBV11-2
CASSPRGGTDTQYF
TGTGCCAGCAGCCCCCGAGGCGGAACAGATACGCAGTATTTT
>TRBJ2-7|NA|NA|17|TRBV5-8
CASSLARWGTGDYEQYF
TGTGCCAGCAGCTTGGCGCGCTGGGGGACGGGGGATTACGAGCAGTACTTC
>TRBJ1-1|NA|NA|13|TRBV27
CASALWRNTEAFF
TGTGCCAGCGCCCTTTGGAGGAACACTGAAGCTTTCTTT
>TRBJ1-1|NA|NA|14|TRBV4-1
CASSQGRGGTEAFF
TGCGCCAGCAGCCAAGGAAGGGGGGGAACTGAAGCTTTCTTT
>TRBJ2-3|TRBD2|NA|18|TRBV5-1
CASSPEPTGTSGLDTQYF
TGCGCCAGCAGCCCCGAGCCTACCGGGACTAGCGGGCTAGATACGCAGTATTTT
>TRBJ1-4|NA|once|11|TRBV29-1
CSAERGEKLFF
TGCAGCGCAGAAAGGGGTGAAAAACTGTTTTTT
>TRBJ2-5|NA|NA|13|TRBV14
CASSQIGRETQYF
TGTGCCAGCAGCCAAATAGGGAGGGAGACCCAGTACTTC
>TRBJ2-1|TRBD2|NA|20|TRBV4-2
CASSRPGTSGGAGRSNEQFF
TGTGCCAGCAGCCGACCCGGGACTAGCGGGGGGGCAGGTCGGTCGAATGAGCAGTTCTTC
>TRBJ2-3|NA|NA|16|TRBV9
CASSVVGLARTDTQYF
TGTGCCAGCAGCGTAGTGGGCCTAGCTCGCACAGATACGCAGTATTTT
>TRBJ1-2|NA|NA|15|TRBV10-2
CASSDETEYSYGYTF
TGCGCCAGCAGTGACGAGACAGAGTATTCCTATGGCTACACCTTC
>TRBJ2-3|NA|NA|15|TRBV21-1
CASSKRDYRTDTQYF
TGTGCCAGCAGCAAAAGGGACTACCGCACAGATACGCAGTATTTT
>TRBJ2-7|NA|NA|15|TRBV6-5
CASSYIASSSYEQYF
TGTGCCAGCAGTTACATCGCTAGTAGCTCCTACGAGCAGTACTTC
>TRBJ2-7|TRBD1|NA|15|TRBV19
CASSIPGTGKNEQYF
TGTGCCAGTAGTATTCCCGGGACAGGGAAGAACGAGCAGTACTTC
>TRBJ2-3|NA|few|15|TRBV6-2/TRBV6-3
CASSYLGTGTDTQYF
TGTGCCAGCAGTTACTTGGGGACTGGCACAGATACGCAGTATTTT